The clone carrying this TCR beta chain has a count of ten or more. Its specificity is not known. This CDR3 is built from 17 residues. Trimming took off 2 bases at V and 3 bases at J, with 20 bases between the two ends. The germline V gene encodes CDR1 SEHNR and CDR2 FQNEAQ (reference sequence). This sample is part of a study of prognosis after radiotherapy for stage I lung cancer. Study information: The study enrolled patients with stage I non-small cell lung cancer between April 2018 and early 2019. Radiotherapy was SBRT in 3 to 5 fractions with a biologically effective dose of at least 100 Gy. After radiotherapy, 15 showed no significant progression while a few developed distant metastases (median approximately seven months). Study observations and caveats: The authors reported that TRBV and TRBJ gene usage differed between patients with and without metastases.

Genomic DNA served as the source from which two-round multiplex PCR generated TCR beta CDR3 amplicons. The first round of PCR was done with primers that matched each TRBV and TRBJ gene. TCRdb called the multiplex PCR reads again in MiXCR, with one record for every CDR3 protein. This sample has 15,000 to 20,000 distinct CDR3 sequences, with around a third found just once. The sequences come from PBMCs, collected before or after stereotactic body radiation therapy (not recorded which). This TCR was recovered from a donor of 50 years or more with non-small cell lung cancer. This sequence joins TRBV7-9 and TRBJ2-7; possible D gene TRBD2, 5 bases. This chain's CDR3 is CASSLSLGNSRGYEQYF. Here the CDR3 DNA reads TGTGCCAGCAGCTTAAGCTTGGGGAATAGCCGGGGCTACGAGCAGTACTTC. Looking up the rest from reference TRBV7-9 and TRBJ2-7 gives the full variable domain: DTGVSQNPRHKITKRGQNVTFRCDPISEHNRLYWYRQTLGQGPEFLTYFQNEAQLEKSRLLSDRFSAERPKGSFSTLEIQRTEQGDSAMYLCASSLSLGNSRGYEQYFGPGTRLTVT.